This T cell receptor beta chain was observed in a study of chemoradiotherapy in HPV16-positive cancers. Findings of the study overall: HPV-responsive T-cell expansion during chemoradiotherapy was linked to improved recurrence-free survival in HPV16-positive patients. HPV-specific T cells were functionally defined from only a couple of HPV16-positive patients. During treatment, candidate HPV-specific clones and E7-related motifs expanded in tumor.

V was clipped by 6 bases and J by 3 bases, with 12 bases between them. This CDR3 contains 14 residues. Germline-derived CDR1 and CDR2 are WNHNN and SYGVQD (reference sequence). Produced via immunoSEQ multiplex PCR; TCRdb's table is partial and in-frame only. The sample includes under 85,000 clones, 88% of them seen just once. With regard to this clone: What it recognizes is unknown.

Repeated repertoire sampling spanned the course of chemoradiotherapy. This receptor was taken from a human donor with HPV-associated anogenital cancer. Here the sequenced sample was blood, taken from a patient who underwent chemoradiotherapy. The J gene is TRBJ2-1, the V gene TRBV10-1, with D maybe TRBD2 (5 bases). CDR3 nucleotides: TGCGCCAGCAGGGAGGACGGGGACTACAATGAGCAGTTCTTC. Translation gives CASREDGDYNEQFF.